Below, one T cell receptor beta chain is given with its context. These data come from a study of technical replicates of blood from a handful of donors. Some clones are missing from TCRdb's copy, which holds only in-frame ones; the method was immunoSEQ multiplex PCR. Of 75,000 to 95,000 clones listed, 85% to 95% were seen once; the top ten hold roughly 0.3%. CDR1 ENHRY and CDR2 SYGVKD come from the germline V gene. With V trimmed by 3 bases and J by 0 bases, 5 bases remained unmatched. This CDR3 comprises 16 residues. The clonotype was recovered from a human donor in good health. Sequenced material: T cells isolated from PBMCs. J is TRBJ2-3 and V is TRBV10-3; 8 nucleotides match TRBD2. CDR3 in amino acids: CAISDKRGTSTDTQYF. In DNA form, the CDR3 reads TGTGCCATCAGTGACAAGCGGGGGACCAGCACAGATACGCAGTATTTT.